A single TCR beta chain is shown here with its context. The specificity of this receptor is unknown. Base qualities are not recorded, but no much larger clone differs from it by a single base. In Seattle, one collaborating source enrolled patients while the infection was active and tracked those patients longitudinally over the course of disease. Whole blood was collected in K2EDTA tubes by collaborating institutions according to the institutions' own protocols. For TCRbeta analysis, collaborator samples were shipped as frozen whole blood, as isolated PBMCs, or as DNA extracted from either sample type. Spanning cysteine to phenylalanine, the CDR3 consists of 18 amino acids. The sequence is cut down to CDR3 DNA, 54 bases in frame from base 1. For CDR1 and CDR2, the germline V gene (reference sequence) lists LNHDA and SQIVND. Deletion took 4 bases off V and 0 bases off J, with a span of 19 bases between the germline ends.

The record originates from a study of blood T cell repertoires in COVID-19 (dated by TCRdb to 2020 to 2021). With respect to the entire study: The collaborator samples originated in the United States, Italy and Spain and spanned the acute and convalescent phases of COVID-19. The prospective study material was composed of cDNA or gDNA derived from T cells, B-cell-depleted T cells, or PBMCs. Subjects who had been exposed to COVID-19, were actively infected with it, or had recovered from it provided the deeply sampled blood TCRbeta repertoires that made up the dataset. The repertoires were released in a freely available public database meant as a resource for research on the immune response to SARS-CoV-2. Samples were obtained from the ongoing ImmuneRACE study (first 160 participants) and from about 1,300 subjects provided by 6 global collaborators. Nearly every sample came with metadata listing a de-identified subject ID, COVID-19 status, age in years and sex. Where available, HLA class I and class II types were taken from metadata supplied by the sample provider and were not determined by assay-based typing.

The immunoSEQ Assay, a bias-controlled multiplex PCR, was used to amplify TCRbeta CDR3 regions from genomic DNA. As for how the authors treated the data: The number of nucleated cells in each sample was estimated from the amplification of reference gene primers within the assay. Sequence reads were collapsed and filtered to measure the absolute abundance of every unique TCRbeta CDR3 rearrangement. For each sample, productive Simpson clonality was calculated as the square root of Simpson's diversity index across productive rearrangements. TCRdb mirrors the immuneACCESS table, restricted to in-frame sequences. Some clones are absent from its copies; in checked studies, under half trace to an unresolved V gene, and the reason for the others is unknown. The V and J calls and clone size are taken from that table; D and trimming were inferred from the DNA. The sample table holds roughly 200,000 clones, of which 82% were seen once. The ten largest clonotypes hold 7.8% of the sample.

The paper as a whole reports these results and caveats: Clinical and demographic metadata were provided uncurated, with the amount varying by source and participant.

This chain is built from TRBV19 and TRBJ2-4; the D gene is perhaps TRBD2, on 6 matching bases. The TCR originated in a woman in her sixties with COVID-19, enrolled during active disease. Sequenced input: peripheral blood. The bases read TGTGCCAGTAGTACTAGGGGTAGCGGAGACTTAGCCAAAAACATTCAGTACTTC. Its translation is CASSTRGSGDLAKNIQYF.